This T cell receptor beta chain was observed in a study of blood T cell repertoires in COVID-19. For the study at large: Sites across the United States, Italy and Spain contributed samples from acute and convalescent COVID-19. In each case, the material was cDNA or gDNA derived from T cells, B-cell-depleted T cells, or PBMCs.

The CDR3 length is 19 residues. The germline CDR1 and CDR2 sequences are SGHRS and YFSETQ. Trimming took 0 bases from V and 1 from J; bases not matched to a gene: 12. How the authors handled the data: Researchers report that nucleated cell counts were estimated from reference gene primer amplification. The repertoire was sequenced with immunoSEQ multiplex PCR; TCRdb's copy has only in-frame clones and lacks some. The DNA was the basis for D and trimming; V, J and clone size are from that table. The data contain over 300,000 clones, 80% to 90% of them singletons. The sequencing input was PBMCs or T cells enriched from blood (not recorded which). J is TRBJ2-1 and V is TRBV5-1; 8 bases align to TRBD1. The origin of this receptor is a man aged 25-45 years who had recovered from COVID-19. In nucleotides, the CDR3 is TGCGCCAGCAGCTTGGTAGCTCAGGGGGCCGGTAGTTCCTACAATGAGCAGTTCTTC. It encodes CASSLVAQGAGSSYNEQFF.